Listed below are T cell receptor beta chains from one sample, sequenced in a study of cytomegalovirus exposure and HLA in healthy donors. The protocol was immunoSEQ multiplex PCR, while the TCRdb copy is restricted to in-frame clones and leaves out a portion. The sample lists around 130,000 clones; over 70% were seen once. The sample comprised PBMCs. These receptors originate from a woman in her thirties or forties in good health and CMV-seropositive. Both conserved end residues are trimmed from each CDR3.

TRBJ1-1 | TRBV28 | ASSKNRAKNTEAF
TRBJ2-7 | TRBV18 | ASSPAGSHEQY
TRBJ1-1 | TRBV5-1 | ASSLADDRVRNTEAF
TRBJ1-4 | TRBV4-3 | ASSYPGKGEKLF
TRBJ2-2 | TRBV4-2 | ASSQDRQGAGELF
TRBJ1-2 | TRBV27 | ASSSLSTGNYGYT
TRBJ1-1 | TRBV29-1 | SGREIGTEAF
TRBJ2-1 | TRBV14 | ASSQDGLAGVVEQF
TRBJ2-5 | TRBV4-1 | ASSLRTGQETQY
TRBJ2-7 | TRBV23-1 | ASSPSPGLAGGHSNEQY
TRBJ1-5 | TRBV19 | ASSTVRRGTSNQPQH
TRBJ1-2 | TRBV10-3 | AISAHEGEGGYT
TRBJ2-3 | TRBV29-1 | SVESEARRVMDTQY
TRBJ2-3 | TRBV5-1 | ASSSGTTLVRTDTQY